This T cell receptor (beta chain) was identified in a study of blood T cells in healthy people across ages. Russia was home to the donors, healthy Caucasian individuals aged about 6 to 90. CDR1 and CDR2 (germline): MDHEN, SYDVKM. The CDR3 extends over 12 amino acids. The V end was cut by 5 bases, the J end by 7 bases, with 12 bases between. Using a J-beta primer mix together with a sample-barcoded 5' primer, a second PCR was run for about 6 to 11 cycles. Each CDR3 protein is one row after TCRdb ran MiXCR on the 5' RACE reads. The data hold roughly 650,000 distinct CDR3 sequences, with approximately 31% observed a single time.

The sample was blood. The genes are TRBV28 and TRBJ2-7, with D hard to call. This sequence was found in a woman older than 75 in good health. As DNA, the CDR3 is TGTGCCAGCAGTCTTCGGTTGGGTGAGCAGTACTTC. Translated, it gives CASSLRLGEQYF.